Listed below are T cell receptor beta chains from one sample, sequenced in a study of blood T cell repertoires in COVID-19. Produced via immunoSEQ multiplex PCR; TCRdb's table is partial and in-frame only. The sample carries fewer than 250,000 clones, under 95% recorded once. Sequenced sample: peripheral blood. Every receptor here comes from a man under 40 with acute or convalescent COVID-19. CDR3s include the opening cysteine and the closing phenylalanine or tryptophan. D genes are given only for firm matches. Rows may omit the clone size; those that give it use once, few, many or a size class.

D gene | CDR3 length | J gene | clone size | V gene | CDR3 protein | CDR3 DNA
TRBD1 | 18 | TRBJ1-3 | NA | TRBV5-1 | CASSLQGDHLGLRNTIYF | TGCGCCAGCAGCCTACAGGGGGACCATTTGGGACTGCGTAACACCATATATTTT
TRBD1 | 15 | TRBJ2-1 | NA | TRBV6-6 | CASSPGTGSYNEQFF | TGTGCCAGCAGTCCCGGGACAGGGTCCTACAATGAGCAGTTCTTC
NA | 15 | TRBJ2-1 | NA | TRBV28 | CASTAASNDRNEQFF | TGTGCCAGCACCGCGGCTAGCAATGATAGGAATGAGCAGTTCTTC
TRBD1 | 14 | TRBJ2-7 | NA | TRBV6-5 | CASSYGQGTYEQYF | TGTGCCAGCAGTTACGGACAGGGGACCTACGAGCAGTACTTC
NA | 14 | TRBJ2-4 | NA | TRBV28 | CASSLLSTGRIQYF | TGTGCCAGCAGTTTATTATCGACAGGCCGCATTCAGTACTTC
TRBD2 | 16 | TRBJ2-5 | NA | TRBV7-9 | CASSFATSGVGETQYF | TGTGCCAGCAGCTTCGCGACTAGCGGGGTTGGAGAGACCCAGTACTTC
NA | 14 | TRBJ2-2 | NA | TRBV3-1/TRBV3-2 | CASSQRGHRGELFF | TGTGCCAGCAGCCAAAGAGGCCATCGGGGGGAGCTGTTTTTT
NA | 16 | TRBJ2-6 | NA | TRBV28 | CASTPTGFSGANVLTF | TGTGCCAGCACCCCCACAGGGTTCTCTGGGGCCAACGTCCTGACTTTC
TRBD2 | 14 | TRBJ2-2 | NA | TRBV4-1 | CASSREGLSGELFF | TGCGCCAGCAGCCGGGAGGGACTCTCCGGGGAGCTGTTTTTT
TRBD2 | 14 | TRBJ2-1 | NA | TRBV3-1/TRBV3-2 | CASSERGGANEQFF | TGTGCCAGCAGCGAGCGGGGGGGCGCGAATGAGCAGTTCTTC
NA | 12 | TRBJ1-2 | once | TRBV18 | CASSLQDYGYTF | TGTGCCAGCTCACTCCAGGACTATGGCTACACCTTC
NA | 16 | TRBJ2-4 | NA | TRBV5-4 | CASSSKTAIAKNIQYF | TGTGCCAGCAGCTCAAAGACAGCAATAGCCAAAAACATTCAGTACTTC
NA | 13 | TRBJ1-3 | NA | TRBV5-4 | CASSEAGGNTIYF | TGTGCCAGCAGCGAAGCGGGGGGAAACACCATATATTTT
TRBD2 | 17 | TRBJ2-1 | NA | TRBV6-1 | CASSEGELAGVYREQFF | TGTGCCAGCAGTGAAGGAGAGCTAGCGGGAGTTTATCGCGAGCAGTTCTTC
NA | 13 | TRBJ2-7 | NA | TRBV6-5 | CASSYNRVDEQYF | TGTGCCAGCAGTTACAACAGGGTTGACGAGCAGTACTTC